Below are 13 T cell receptor beta chains sequenced from a single sample in a study of blood T cell repertoires in COVID-19. Some clones are missing from TCRdb's copy, which holds only in-frame ones; the method was immunoSEQ multiplex PCR. Found here are 30,000 to 40,000 clones, around 90% of them singletons; the top ten hold about 2%. Sequencing used peripheral blood. The receptors come from a man aged 50-59 years with active or convalescent COVID-19.

The chain has TRBV19 and TRBJ1-1; 7 bases fit TRBD1. The CDR3 covers 13 residues. The V gene end was trimmed by 5 bases and the J gene end by 5 bases; junction bases not matched to a gene: 5. In germline, CDR1 is LNHDA, CDR2 SQIVND (reference sequence). The CDR3: CASSLGQLTEAFF. The CDR3 nucleotides are TGTGCCAGTAGTCTGGGACAGTTGACTGAAGCTTTCTTT.

The chain uses TRBV19 and TRBJ1-1; D is perhaps TRBD1 (6 bases). Trimming stripped 5 bases from V and 0 bases from J, with 10 bases between. The CDR3 runs 14 residues. Germline V CDR1 and CDR2: LNHDA, SQIVND (reference sequence). This chain's CDR3 is CASSFRTVNTEAFF. The CDR3 DNA reads as TGTGCCAGTAGTTTTCGGACAGTGAACACTGAAGCTTTCTTT.

The CDR3 loop is CSVGEMGLERHF. Here the CDR3 DNA reads TGCAGCGTTGGAGAGATGGGACTCGAAAGGCATTTT. This rearrangement joins TRBV29-1 to TRBJ1-5, with D possibly matching TRBD1 (5 bases). This CDR3 region has 12 residues. The V gene lost 4 bases and the J gene lost 15 bases, with 19 bases spanning the gap. Germline CDR1 SQVTM, CDR2 ANQGSEA.

This chain connects TRBV6-5 to TRBJ1-1; no clear D. The V gene's germline CDR1 is MNHEY and CDR2 SVGAGI. The CDR3 totals 14 residues. Trimming left V 3 bases short and J 5 bases short, with 13 bases between. The CDR3 protein is CASSYPGSKTEAFF. CDR3 sequence (DNA): TGTGCCAGCAGTTATCCCGGTTCGAAGACTGAAGCTTTCTTT.

This chain uses TRBV30 with TRBJ1-6, with 9 bases that match TRBD1. This CDR3 spans 17 amino acids. Looked up from germline, CDR1 is GTSNPN and CDR2 is SVGIG (reference sequence). V lost 1 base and J lost 7; bases outside the gene matches: 11. CDR3 bases: TGTGCCTGGAGTGGCCATACAGGGGGCGGTGGGAATTCACCCCTCCACTTT. It codes for CAWSGHTGGGGNSPLHF.

V is TRBV27 and J is TRBJ2-1, with TRBD2 matching 10 bases. The CDR3 covers 16 residues. CDR1 and CDR2 from the germline V gene are MNHEY and SMNVEV (reference sequence). After removal of 3 bases from V and 7 bases from J, the junction contained 9 bases not matched to a gene. Written as DNA, the CDR3 is TGTGCCAGCAGTTTCCTACTAGCGGGATCGATTAATGAGCAGTTCTTC. Its translation is CASSFLLAGSINEQFF.

The chain couples TRBV7-2 to TRBJ2-2; 8 nucleotides align to TRBD1. The germline CDR1 and CDR2 sequences are SGHTA and FQGNSA. The trim removed 1 base at V and 4 bases at J, leaving 8 bases unmatched. The CDR3 covers 17 residues. The DNA of the CDR3 is TGTGCCAGCAGCTTAGTTCCGGGACAGGCGGGCACCGGGGAGCTGTTTTTT. It specifies CASSLVPGQAGTGELFF.

The genes are TRBV18 and TRBJ1-5; weak D call: TRBD1 (5 bases). The ends were cut back, 2 bases at V and 1 base at J, with 12 bases in the middle. Germline loops: CDR1 KGHSH, CDR2 LQKENI. The CDR3 runs to 16 residues. Here the CDR3 DNA reads TGTGCCAGCTCACCAGGGGCGGTTGAAAGCAATCAGCCCCAGCATTTT. Residues: CASSPGAVESNQPQHF.

V gene TRBV2 combines with J gene TRBJ2-5; TRBD2 is a possible D gene (5 bases). This CDR3 spans 13 amino acids. V lost 5 bases to trimming and J lost 2 bases, with 9 bases between them. CDR1 is SNHLY and CDR2 is FYNNEI in the germline V gene. CDR3 sequence (DNA): TGTGCCAGCAGTACTAGTTTACAAGAGACCCAGTACTTC. This gives the protein CASSTSLQETQYF.

This clone was detected once. The chain recombines TRBV2 with TRBJ1-5; a weak D match, TRBD1 (5 bases). Trimming removed 7 bases from V and 0 bases from J, with 10 bases in between. The CDR3 extends over 14 amino acids. Germline V gene lookup returns CDR1 SNHLY and CDR2 FYNNEI. CDR3 sequence: CASIWGTSNQPQHF. The CDR3 DNA reads as TGTGCCAGCATTTGGGGCACTAGCAATCAGCCCCAGCATTTT.

The chain carries TRBV6-5 and TRBJ2-7, with 10 nucleotides matching TRBD1. Losses at the gene ends were 2 bases for V and 2 bases for J; bases not matched to a gene: 3. This CDR3 has 15 amino acids. Per the germline V gene, CDR1 is MNHEY and CDR2 is SVGAGI. The CDR3 DNA reads TGTGCCAGCAGTTACCCCGGGACAGGGGCCTACGAGCAGTACTTC. Translated, it gives CASSYPGTGAYEQYF.

The rearrangement links TRBV5-6 to TRBJ1-2; the D is unclear. The V end lost 0 bases, the J end lost 0 bases, and 6 bases lay between the germline ends. From germline, CDR1 is SGHDT and CDR2 YYEEEE. The CDR3 covers 14 residues. CDR3 loop: CASSLVTTNYGYTF. CDR3 coding DNA: TGTGCCAGCAGCTTGGTGACAACTAACTATGGCTACACCTTC.

This clone has a single count. The DNA of the CDR3 is TGTGCCAGCTCAAGACAGGGCAGCTCCTACAATGAGCAGTTCTTC. Translation: CASSRQGSSYNEQFF. V gene TRBV18 combines with J gene TRBJ2-1; 7 bases fit TRBD1. Per the germline V gene, CDR1 is KGHSH and CDR2 is LQKENI. V shed 5 bases, J shed 0 bases, and the junction held 4 bases outside the gene matches. The CDR3 runs 15 residues. Looking up the rest from reference TRBV18 and TRBJ2-1 gives the full variable domain: NAGVMQNPRHLVRRRGQEARLRCSPMKGHSHVYWYRQLPEEGLKFMVYLQKENIIDESGMPKERFSAEFPKEGPSILRIQQVVRGDSAAYFCASSRQGSSYNEQFFGPGTRLTVL.